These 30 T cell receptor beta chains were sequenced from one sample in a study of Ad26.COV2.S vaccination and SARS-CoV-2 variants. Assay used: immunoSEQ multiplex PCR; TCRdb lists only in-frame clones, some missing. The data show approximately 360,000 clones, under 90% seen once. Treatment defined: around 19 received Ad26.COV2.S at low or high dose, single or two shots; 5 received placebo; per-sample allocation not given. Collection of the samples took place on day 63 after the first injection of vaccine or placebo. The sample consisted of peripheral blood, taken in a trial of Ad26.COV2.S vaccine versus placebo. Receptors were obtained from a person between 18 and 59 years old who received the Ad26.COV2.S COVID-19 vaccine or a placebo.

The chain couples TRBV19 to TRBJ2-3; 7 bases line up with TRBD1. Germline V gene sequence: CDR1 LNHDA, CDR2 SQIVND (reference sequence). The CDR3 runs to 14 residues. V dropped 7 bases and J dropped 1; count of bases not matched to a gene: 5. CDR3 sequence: CASNRQGGTDTQYF. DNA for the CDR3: TGTGCCAGTAATCGACAGGGAGGCACAGATACGCAGTATTTT.

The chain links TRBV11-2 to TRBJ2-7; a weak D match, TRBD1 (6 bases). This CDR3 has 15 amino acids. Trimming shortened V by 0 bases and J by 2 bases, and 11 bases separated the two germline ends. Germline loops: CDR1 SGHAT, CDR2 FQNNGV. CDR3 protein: CASSLEGAGAYEQYF. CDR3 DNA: TGTGCCAGCAGCTTAGAGGGCGCAGGGGCCTACGAGCAGTACTTC.

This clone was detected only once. Written as DNA, the CDR3 is TGTGCCAGCAGCGGAGGAGGGACAGGGGACTACGAGCAGTACTTC. This translates into CASSGGGTGDYEQYF. The chain couples TRBV13 to TRBJ2-7; 10 nucleotides align to TRBD1. V gave up 5 bases and J gave up 3 bases; unmatched junction bases: 7. Germline lookup yields CDR1 PRHDT and CDR2 FYEKMQ (reference sequence). CDR3 size: 15 residues.

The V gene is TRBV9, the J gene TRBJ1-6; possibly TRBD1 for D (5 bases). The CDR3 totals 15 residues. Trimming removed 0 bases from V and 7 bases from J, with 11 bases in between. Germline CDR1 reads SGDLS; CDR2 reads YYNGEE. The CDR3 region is CASSVENRGNSPLHF. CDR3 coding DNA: TGTGCCAGCAGCGTAGAAAATCGGGGGAATTCACCCCTCCACTTT. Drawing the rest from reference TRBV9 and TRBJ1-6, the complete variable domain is DSGVTQTPKHLITATGQRVTLRCSPRSGDLSVYWYQQSLDQGLQFLIQYYNGEERAKGNILERFSAQQFPDLHSELNLSSLELGDSALYFCASSVENRGNSPLHFGNGTRLTVT.

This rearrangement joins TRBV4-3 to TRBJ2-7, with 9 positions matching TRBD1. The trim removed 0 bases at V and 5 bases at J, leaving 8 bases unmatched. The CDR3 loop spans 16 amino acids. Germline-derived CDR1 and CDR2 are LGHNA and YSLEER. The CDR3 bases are TGCGCCAGCAGCCAAGACCCGGGACAGGGATTCGACGAGCAGTACTTC. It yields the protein CASSQDPGQGFDEQYF.

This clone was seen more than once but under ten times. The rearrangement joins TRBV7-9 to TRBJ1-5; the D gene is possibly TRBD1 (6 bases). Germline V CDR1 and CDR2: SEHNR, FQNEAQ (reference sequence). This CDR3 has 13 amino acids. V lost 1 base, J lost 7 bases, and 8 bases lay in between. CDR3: CASSLDTGQPQHF. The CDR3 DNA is TGTGCCAGCAGCTTAGATACAGGGCAGCCCCAGCATTTT.

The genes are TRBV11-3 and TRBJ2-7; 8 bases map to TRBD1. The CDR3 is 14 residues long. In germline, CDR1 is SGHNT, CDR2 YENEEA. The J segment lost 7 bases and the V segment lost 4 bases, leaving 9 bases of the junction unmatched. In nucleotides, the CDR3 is TGTGCCAGCAGCTCAAGGACAGGGCGAGGGGAGCAGTACTTC. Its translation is CASSSRTGRGEQYF.

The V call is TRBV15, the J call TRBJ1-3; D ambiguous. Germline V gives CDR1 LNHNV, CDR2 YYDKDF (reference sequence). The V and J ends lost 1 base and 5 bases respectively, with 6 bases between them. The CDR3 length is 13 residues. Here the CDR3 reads CATSRVGRNTIYF. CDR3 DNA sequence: TGTGCCACCAGCAGAGTGGGGAGAAACACCATATATTTT.

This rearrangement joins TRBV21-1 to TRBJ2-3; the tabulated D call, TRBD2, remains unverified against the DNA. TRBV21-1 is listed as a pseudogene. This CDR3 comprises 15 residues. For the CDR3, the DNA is TGTGCCAGCAGCAAAGGGGTAAGGCGGGCAGATACGCAGTATTTT. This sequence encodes CASSKGVRRADTQYF.

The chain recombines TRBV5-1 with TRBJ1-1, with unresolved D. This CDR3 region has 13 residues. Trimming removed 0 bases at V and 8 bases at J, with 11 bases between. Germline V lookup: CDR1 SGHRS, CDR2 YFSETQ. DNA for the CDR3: TGCGCCAGCAGCTTGGGGCCCCGAGAAGAAGCTTTCTTT. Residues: CASSLGPREEAFF.

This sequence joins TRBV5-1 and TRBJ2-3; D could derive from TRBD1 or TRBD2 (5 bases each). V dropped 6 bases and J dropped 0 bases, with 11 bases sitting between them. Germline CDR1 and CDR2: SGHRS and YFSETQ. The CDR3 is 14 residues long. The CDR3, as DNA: TGCGCCAGCAAAGAGGGGCCGAGCACAGATACGCAGTATTTT. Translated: CASKEGPSTDTQYF.

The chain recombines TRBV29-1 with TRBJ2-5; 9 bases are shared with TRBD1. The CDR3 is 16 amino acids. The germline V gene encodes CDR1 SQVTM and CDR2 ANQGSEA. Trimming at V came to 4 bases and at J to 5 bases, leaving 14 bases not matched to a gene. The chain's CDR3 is CSVGGTGRRRTETQYF. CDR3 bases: TGCAGCGTTGGGGGGACAGGGCGAAGGAGGACGGAGACCCAGTACTTC.

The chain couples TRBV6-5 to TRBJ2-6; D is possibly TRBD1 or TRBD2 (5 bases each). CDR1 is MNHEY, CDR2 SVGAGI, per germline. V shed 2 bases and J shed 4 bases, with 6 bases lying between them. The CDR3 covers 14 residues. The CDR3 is CASSYGGGANVLTF. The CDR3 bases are TGTGCCAGCAGTTACGGGGGAGGGGCCAACGTCCTGACTTTC.

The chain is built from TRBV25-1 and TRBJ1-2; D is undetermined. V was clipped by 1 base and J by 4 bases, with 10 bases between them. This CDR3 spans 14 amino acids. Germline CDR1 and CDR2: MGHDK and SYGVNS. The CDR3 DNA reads TGTGCCAGCAGTGAATGGTCCATAGGCTATGGCTACACCTTC. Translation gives CASSEWSIGYGYTF.

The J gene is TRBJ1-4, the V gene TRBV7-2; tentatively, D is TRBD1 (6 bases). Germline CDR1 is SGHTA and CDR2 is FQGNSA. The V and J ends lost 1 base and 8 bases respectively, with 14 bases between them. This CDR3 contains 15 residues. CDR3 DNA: TGTGCCAGCAGCTTAGGGGGGCCCTCGATAGAAAAACTGTTTTTT. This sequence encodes CASSLGGPSIEKLFF.

The DNA for the CDR3 is TGTGCCAACCCCGGACAAGACAACTACTATGGCTACACCTTC. Translation gives CANPGQDNYYGYTF. V usage is TRBV2 and J usage is TRBJ1-2; D may be TRBD1 (5 bases). V was shortened by 10 bases and J by 3 bases, with 18 bases between the two germline ends. Germline CDR1 reads SNHLY; CDR2 reads FYNNEI. There are 14 residues in the CDR3.

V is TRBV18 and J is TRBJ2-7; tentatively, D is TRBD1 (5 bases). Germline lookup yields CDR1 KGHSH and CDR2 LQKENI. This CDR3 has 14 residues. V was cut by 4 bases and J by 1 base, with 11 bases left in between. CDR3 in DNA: TGTGCCAGCTCACTAGGAACAGGTTCCTACGAGCAGTACTTC. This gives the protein CASSLGTGSYEQYF.

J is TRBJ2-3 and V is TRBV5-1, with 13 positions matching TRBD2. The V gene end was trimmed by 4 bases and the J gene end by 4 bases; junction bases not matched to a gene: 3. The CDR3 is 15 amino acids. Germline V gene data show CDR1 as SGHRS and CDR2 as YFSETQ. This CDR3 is CASSRLAGGPDTQYF. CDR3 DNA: TGCGCCAGCAGCCGACTAGCGGGGGGACCAGATACGCAGTATTTT.

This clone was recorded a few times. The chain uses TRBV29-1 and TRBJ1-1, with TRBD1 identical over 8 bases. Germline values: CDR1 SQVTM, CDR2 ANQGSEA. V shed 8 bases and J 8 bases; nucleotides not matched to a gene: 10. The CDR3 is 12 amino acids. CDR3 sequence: CSLNEGQDEAFF. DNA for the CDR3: TGCAGCCTAAATGAGGGACAGGACGAAGCTTTCTTT.

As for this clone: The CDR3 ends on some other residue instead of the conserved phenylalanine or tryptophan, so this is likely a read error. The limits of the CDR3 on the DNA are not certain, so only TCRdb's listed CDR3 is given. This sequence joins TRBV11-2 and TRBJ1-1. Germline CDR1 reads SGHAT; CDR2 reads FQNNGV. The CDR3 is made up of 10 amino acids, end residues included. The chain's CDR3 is CASSLDTKTV.

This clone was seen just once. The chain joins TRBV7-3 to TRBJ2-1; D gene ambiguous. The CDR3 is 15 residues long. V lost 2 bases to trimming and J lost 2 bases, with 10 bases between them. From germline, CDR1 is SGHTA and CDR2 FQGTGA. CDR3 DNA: TGTGCCAGCAGCTTACTTGGCGGAGCCTACAATGAGCAGTTCTTC. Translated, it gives CASSLLGGAYNEQFF.

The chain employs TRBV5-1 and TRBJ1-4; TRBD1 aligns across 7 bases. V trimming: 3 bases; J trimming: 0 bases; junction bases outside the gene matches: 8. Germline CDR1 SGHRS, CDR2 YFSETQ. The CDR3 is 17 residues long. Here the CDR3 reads CASSSRQGAPTNEKLFF. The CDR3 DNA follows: TGCGCCAGCAGCTCTAGACAGGGAGCTCCAACTAATGAAAAACTGTTTTTT.

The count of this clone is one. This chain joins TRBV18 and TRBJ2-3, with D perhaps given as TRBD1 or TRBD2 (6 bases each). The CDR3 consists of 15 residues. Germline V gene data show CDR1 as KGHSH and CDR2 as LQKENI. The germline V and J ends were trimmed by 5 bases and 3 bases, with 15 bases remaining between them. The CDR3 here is CASSYLQGRTDTQYF. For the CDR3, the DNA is TGTGCCAGCTCATATTTGCAGGGGAGGACAGATACGCAGTATTTT.

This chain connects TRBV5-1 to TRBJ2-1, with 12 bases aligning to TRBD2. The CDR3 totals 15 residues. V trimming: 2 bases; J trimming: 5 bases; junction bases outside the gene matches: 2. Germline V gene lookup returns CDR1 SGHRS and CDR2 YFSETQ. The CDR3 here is CASSFRTSGNNEQFF. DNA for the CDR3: TGCGCCAGCAGCTTCCGGACTAGCGGGAACAATGAGCAGTTCTTC.

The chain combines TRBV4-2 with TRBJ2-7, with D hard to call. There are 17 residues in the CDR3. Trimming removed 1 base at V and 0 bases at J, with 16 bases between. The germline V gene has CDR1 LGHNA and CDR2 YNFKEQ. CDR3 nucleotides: TGTGCCAGCAGCCAAGTCCATGAAGCCAGGAGCTCCTACGAGCAGTACTTC. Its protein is CASSQVHEARSSYEQYF.

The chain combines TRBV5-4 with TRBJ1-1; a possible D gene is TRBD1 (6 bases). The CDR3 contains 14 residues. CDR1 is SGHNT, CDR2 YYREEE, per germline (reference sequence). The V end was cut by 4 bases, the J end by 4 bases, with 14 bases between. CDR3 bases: TGTGCCAGCAGCCCATCAGGGGTTCGCACTGAAGCTTTCTTT. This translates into CASSPSGVRTEAFF.

In nucleotides, the CDR3 is TGTGCCACCAGTGCCTTAGCGGGGGGGGCAGATACGCAGTATTTT. It translates to CATSALAGGADTQYF. The V gene is TRBV24-1, the J gene TRBJ2-3; 11 bases are a match to TRBD2. The V segment lost 5 bases and the J segment 4 bases; nucleotides outside the gene matches: 4. This CDR3 has 15 residues. Germline CDR1 and CDR2: KGHDR and SFDVKD.

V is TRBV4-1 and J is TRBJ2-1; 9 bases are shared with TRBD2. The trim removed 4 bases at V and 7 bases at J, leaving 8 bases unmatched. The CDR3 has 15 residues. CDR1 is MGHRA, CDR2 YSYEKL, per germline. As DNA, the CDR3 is TGCGCCAGCAGCCGGGGACTGGCGGGGGGGAATGAGCAGTTCTTC. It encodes CASSRGLAGGNEQFF.

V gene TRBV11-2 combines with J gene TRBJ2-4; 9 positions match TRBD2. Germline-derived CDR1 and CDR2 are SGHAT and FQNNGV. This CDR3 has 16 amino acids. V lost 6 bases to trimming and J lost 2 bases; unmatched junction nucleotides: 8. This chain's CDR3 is CASREISGGSKNIQYF. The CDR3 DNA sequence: TGTGCCAGCAGGGAAATTAGCGGGGGCTCCAAAAACATTCAGTACTTC.

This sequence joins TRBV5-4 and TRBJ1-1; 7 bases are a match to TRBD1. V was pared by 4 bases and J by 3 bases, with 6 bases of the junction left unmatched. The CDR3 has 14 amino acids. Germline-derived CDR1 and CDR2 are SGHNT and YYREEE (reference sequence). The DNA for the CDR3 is TGTGCCAGCAGCCAGGGGGGGGGCTACACTGAAGCTTTCTTT. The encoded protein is CASSQGGGYTEAFF.